The 19 T cell receptor beta chains below come from one sample, sequenced in a study of CD8 T cells in ankylosing spondylitis. Study-wide results and limits: The study identified a TCR beta motif of several highly homologous variants that appeared characteristic of ankylosing spondylitis blood.

These receptors have no identified antigens. TCRdb reprocessed the 5' RACE reads via MiXCR and lists one record per CDR3 protein. In the table there are around 490,000 distinct CDR3 sequences, 5.3% of which are singletons. The sample taken for sequencing was blood, either unsorted or a sorted T cell fraction (not recorded which). The receptor source for this set is a male donor with ankylosing spondylitis.

The chain carries TRBV18 and TRBJ2-3, with no clear D. V lost 2 bases and J 5 bases, leaving 14 bases between the germline ends. The CDR3 contains 15 residues. The germline CDR1 and CDR2 sequences are KGHSH and LQKENI. The CDR3 reads CASSPIGPKGDTQYF. CDR3 nucleotides: TGTGCCAGCTCACCAATCGGACCAAAGGGAGATACGCAGTATTTT.

This clonotype has ten or more counts. This chain joins TRBV5-1 and TRBJ1-4; no reliable D call. Germline V gene lookup returns CDR1 SGHRS and CDR2 YFSETQ. V lost 5 bases and J lost 8, with 10 bases in between. CDR3 length equals 12 residues. The DNA for the CDR3 is TGCGCCAGCAGGCGGGGAGAAGAAAAACTGTTTTTT. Protein: CASRRGEEKLFF.

This clonotype was seen ten or more times. The V and J genes are TRBV24-1 and TRBJ1-1; D not certain. Deletions cut 8 bases from V and 7 bases from J, with 16 bases between. Germline CDR1 KGHDR, CDR2 SFDVKD. The CDR3 contains 13 residues. This chain's CDR3 is CATTDGERGEAFF. CDR3 in DNA: TGTGCCACCACGGACGGAGAACGGGGTGAAGCTTTCTTT.

This clonotype has a handful of counts. The gene calls are TRBV15 and TRBJ2-4; no clear D. V was clipped by 0 bases and J by 6 bases, with 18 bases between them. The CDR3 has 17 residues. CDR1 and CDR2 from the germline V gene are LNHNV and YYDKDF (reference sequence). As DNA, the CDR3 is TGTGCCACCAGCAGAGATCTTGTCCGCACGAAGGGAAACATTCAGTACTTC. It is translated as CATSRDLVRTKGNIQYF.

This clonotype was seen many times. The J gene is TRBJ1-2, the V gene TRBV29-1, with D uncertain. CDR1 and CDR2 from the germline V gene are SQVTM and ANQGSEA. V gave up 1 base and J gave up 3 bases, with 12 bases separating them. The CDR3 loop spans 14 amino acids. CDR3 sequence reads: CSVEVKGYYYGYTF. The CDR3 DNA follows: TGCAGCGTTGAAGTCAAAGGCTACTACTATGGCTACACCTTC.

The genes are TRBV27 and TRBJ1-1; no firm D call. The germline V gene encodes CDR1 MNHEY and CDR2 SMNVEV (reference sequence). Trimming pared 3 bases from V and 4 bases from J, leaving 12 bases between. This CDR3 contains 14 residues. In DNA, the CDR3 is TGTGCCAGCAGTTTGATTTCTGGGAGCACTGAAGCTTTCTTT. Its translation: CASSLISGSTEAFF.

This clonotype was counted many times. The genes are TRBV6-5 and TRBJ2-7; perhaps TRBD1 as D (5 bases). The CDR3 covers 14 residues. With 2 bases removed from V and 2 bases from J, the gap between germline ends came to 10 bases. Germline V CDR1 and CDR2: MNHEY, SVGAGI. The CDR3 region is CASSYRGSPYEQYF. For the CDR3, the DNA is TGTGCCAGCAGTTACAGGGGATCTCCCTACGAGCAGTACTTC.

This clonotype has more than one count but fewer than ten. The CDR3 is CASRPAGQRGETQYF. The CDR3 DNA sequence: TGCGCCAGCAGACCGGCGGGTCAGCGAGGAGAGACCCAGTACTTC. The chain recombines TRBV5-1 with TRBJ2-5; possible D gene TRBD2, 5 bases. Looked up from germline, CDR1 is SGHRS and CDR2 is YFSETQ. V was shortened by 5 bases and J by 4 bases, with 18 bases between the two germline ends. The CDR3 runs 15 residues. The entire variable domain, with the rest obtained from reference TRBV5-1 and TRBJ2-5, is as follows: KAGVTQTPRYLIKTRGQQVTLSCSPISGHRSVSWYQQTPGQGLQFLFEYFSETQRNKGNFPGRFSGRQFSNSRSEMNVSTLELGDSALYLCASRPAGQRGETQYFGPGTRLLVL.

This chain joins TRBV7-9 and TRBJ2-5; D may be TRBD1 or TRBD2 (6 bases each). The germline V gene has CDR1 SEHNR and CDR2 FQNEAQ (reference sequence). The V end lost 5 bases, the J end lost 4 bases, and 17 bases lay between the germline ends. This CDR3 has 15 residues. This CDR3 reads CASSPSGASGETQYF. For the CDR3, the DNA is TGTGCCAGCAGCCCGTCGGGGGCGTCGGGAGAGACCCAGTACTTC.

This clonotype was observed at least ten times. The rearrangement joins TRBV20-1 to TRBJ1-1; D unresolved. The germline gives CDR1 DFQATT, CDR2 SNEGSKA (reference sequence). With 1 base removed from V and 7 bases from J, the gap between germline ends came to 7 bases. CDR3 size: 11 residues. The CDR3 DNA is TGCAGTGCTAGAGTGGCCGGTGAAGCTTTCTTT. Its translation is CSARVAGEAFF.

This clonotype was seen repeatedly, ten times or more. This sequence joins TRBV4-3 and TRBJ2-1, with D perhaps matching TRBD2 (5 bases). V was pared by 4 bases and J by 4 bases, with 23 bases between. Germline loops: CDR1 LGHNA, CDR2 YSLEER. This CDR3 spans 18 amino acids. CDR3 DNA: TGCGCCAGCAGCCCAAGTAATCAGCGGTCGATTTTTTACAATGAGCAGTTCTTC. Protein product: CASSPSNQRSIFYNEQFF.

This clonotype was recorded many times. This rearrangement joins TRBV6-5 to TRBJ2-3; D not resolved. The germline V and J ends were trimmed by 2 bases and 0 bases, with 6 bases remaining between them. Germline CDR1 reads MNHEY; CDR2 reads SVGAGI. This CDR3 comprises 14 residues. CDR3 DNA sequence: TGTGCCAGCAGTTACCGAGTCAGCACAGATACGCAGTATTTT. Residues: CASSYRVSTDTQYF.

This chain connects TRBV4-3 to TRBJ2-7; 13 nucleotides agree with TRBD2. The CDR3 contains 17 residues. Per the germline V gene, CDR1 is LGHNA and CDR2 is YSLEER. The V gene end was trimmed by 2 bases and the J gene end by 3 bases; junction bases not matched to a gene: 7. CDR3 DNA: TGCGCCAGCAGCCAAAGACTAGCGGGGGGTTTCCTCTACGAGCAGTACTTC. Its translation is CASSQRLAGGFLYEQYF.

This clonotype was picked up many times. The rearrangement joins TRBV9 to TRBJ2-3; 9 bases map to TRBD2. Germline lookup yields CDR1 SGDLS and CDR2 YYNGEE. V was clipped by 0 bases and J by 1 base; unmatched bases: 3. The CDR3 length is 16 residues. The CDR3 sequence: CASSVVSSGGTDTQYF. The CDR3 DNA is TGTGCCAGCAGCGTAGTCTCTAGCGGGGGCACAGATACGCAGTATTTT.

This clonotype appeared many times. The chain is built from TRBV20-1 and TRBJ2-2, with 8 bases matching TRBD2. CDR3 length equals 16 residues. Germline loops: CDR1 DFQATT, CDR2 SNEGSKA (reference sequence). The V segment lost 6 bases and the J segment 0 bases; nucleotides outside the gene matches: 9. CDR3 nucleotides: TGCAGTGCCGCAGAACCGGGACTAGCGAACACCGGGGAGCTGTTTTTT. Its translation: CSAAEPGLANTGELFF.

In its sample, this clonotype was seen many times. V is TRBV29-1 and J is TRBJ2-3; no clear D gene. With 4 bases removed from V and 4 bases from J, the gap between germline ends came to 6 bases. The CDR3 contains 11 residues. Germline-derived CDR1 and CDR2 are SQVTM and ANQGSEA. The CDR3: CSVAPADTQYF. CDR3 nucleotides: TGCAGCGTTGCACCGGCAGATACGCAGTATTTT.

In this sample, this clonotype turned up many times. The chain has TRBV7-3 and TRBJ2-7; tentatively, D is TRBD1 (5 bases). The CDR3 runs 13 residues. Trimming took 2 bases from V and 12 from J, leaving 17 bases between them. Germline-derived CDR1 and CDR2 are SGHTA and FQGTGA. The CDR3 coding sequence is TGTGCCAGCAGCTTAGAGCCCCCCAGGGTTATGTACTTC. Protein sequence: CASSLEPPRVMYF.

This clonotype came up many times. This sequence joins TRBV7-9 and TRBJ2-1, with D perhaps matching TRBD1 (5 bases). V was shortened by 1 base and J by 9 bases, with 7 bases between the two germline ends. Germline CDR1 SEHNR, CDR2 FQNEAQ (reference sequence). The CDR3 covers 12 residues. CDR3 coding DNA: TGTGCCAGCAGCTTAGGGGGCGGTGAGCAGTTCTTC. This codes for CASSLGGGEQFF.

This clonotype was recorded at least ten times. The J gene is TRBJ1-2, the V gene TRBV10-3; no definite D call. This CDR3 is built from 14 residues. Trimming took 0 bases from V and 4 from J, leaving 9 bases between them. Germline V gene lookup returns CDR1 ENHRY and CDR2 SYGVKD. In nucleotides, the CDR3 is TGTGCCATCAGTGAGTCGCCGGCGGCCTATGGCTACACCTTC. Its protein is CAISESPAAYGYTF.